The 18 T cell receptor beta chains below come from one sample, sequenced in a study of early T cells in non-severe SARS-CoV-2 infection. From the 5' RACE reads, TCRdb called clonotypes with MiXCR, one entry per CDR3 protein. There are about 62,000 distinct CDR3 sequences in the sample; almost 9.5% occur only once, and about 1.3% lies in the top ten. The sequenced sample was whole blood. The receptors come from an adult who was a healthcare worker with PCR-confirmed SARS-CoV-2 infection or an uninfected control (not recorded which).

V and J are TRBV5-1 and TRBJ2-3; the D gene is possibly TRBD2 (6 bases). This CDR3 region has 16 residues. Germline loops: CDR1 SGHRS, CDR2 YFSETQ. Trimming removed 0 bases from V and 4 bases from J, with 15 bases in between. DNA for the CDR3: TGCGCCAGCAGCTTGGGAGGAGGGCATCACGCAGATACGCAGTATTTT. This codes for CASSLGGGHHADTQYF. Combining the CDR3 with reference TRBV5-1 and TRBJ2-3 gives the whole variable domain KAGVTQTPRYLIKTRGQQVTLSCSPISGHRSVSWYQQTPGQGLQFLFEYFSETQRNKGNFPGRFSGRQFSNSRSEMNVSTLELGDSALYLCASSLGGGHHADTQYFGPGTRLTVL.

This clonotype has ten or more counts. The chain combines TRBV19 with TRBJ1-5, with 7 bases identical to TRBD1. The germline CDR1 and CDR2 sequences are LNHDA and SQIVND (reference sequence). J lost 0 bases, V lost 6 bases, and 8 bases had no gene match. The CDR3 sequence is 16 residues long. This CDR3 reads CASRDRTTNSNQPQHF. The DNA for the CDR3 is TGTGCCAGTAGGGACAGGACCACTAATAGCAATCAGCCCCAGCATTTT. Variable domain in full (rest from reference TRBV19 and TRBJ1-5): DGGITQSPKYLFRKEGQNVTLSCEQNLNHDAMYWYRQDPGQGLRLIYYSQIVNDFQKGDIAEGYSVSREKKESFPLTVTSAQKNPTAFYLCASRDRTTNSNQPQHFGDGTRLSIL.

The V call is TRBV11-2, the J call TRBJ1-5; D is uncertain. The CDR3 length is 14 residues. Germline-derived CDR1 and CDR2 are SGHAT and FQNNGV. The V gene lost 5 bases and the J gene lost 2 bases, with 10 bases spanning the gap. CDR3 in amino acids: CASSPQGGNQPQHF. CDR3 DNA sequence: TGTGCCAGCAGCCCTCAAGGTGGCAATCAGCCCCAGCATTTT.

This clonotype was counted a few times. The CDR3: CANKLAGAYNEQFF. CDR3 bases: TGTGCCAACAAACTAGCGGGGGCATACAATGAGCAGTTCTTC. The chain is built from TRBV12-3 or TRBV12-4 and TRBJ2-1; 11 bases match TRBD2. There are 14 residues in the CDR3. V gave up 10 bases and J gave up 4 bases; unmatched junction bases: 6.

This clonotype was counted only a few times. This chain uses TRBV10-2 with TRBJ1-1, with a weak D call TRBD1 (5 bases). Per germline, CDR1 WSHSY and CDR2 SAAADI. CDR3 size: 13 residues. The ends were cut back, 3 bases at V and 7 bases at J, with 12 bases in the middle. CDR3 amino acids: CASSEGRVLEAFF. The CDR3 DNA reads TGCGCCAGCAGTGAAGGCAGGGTGCTTGAAGCTTTCTTT.

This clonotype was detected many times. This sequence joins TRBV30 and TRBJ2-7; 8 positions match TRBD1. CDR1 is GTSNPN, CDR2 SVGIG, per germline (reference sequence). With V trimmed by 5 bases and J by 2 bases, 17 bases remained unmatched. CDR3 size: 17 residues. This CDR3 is CAWETGTGTTNAYEQYV. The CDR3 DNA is TGTGCCTGGGAAACCGGGACAGGCACAACTAATGCCTACGAGCAGTACGTC.

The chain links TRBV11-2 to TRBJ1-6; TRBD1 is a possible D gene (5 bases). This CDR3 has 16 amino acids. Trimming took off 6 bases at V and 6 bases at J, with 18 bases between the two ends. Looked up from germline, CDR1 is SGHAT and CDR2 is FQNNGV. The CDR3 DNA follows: TGTGCCAGCAGACCCTTCGGACGGGACGTTAATTCACCCCTCCACTTT. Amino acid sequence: CASRPFGRDVNSPLHF.

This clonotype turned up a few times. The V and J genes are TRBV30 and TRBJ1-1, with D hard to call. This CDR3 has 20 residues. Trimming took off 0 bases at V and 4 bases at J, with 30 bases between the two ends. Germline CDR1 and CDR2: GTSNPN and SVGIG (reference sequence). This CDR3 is CAWSVYFRTSLVTRGTEAFF. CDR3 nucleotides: TGTGCCTGGAGTGTATACTTTAGGACTTCTTTAGTTACTCGGGGCACTGAAGCTTTCTTT. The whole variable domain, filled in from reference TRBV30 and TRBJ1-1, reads SQTIHQWPATLVQPVGSPLSLECTVEGTSNPNLYWYRQAAGRGLQLLFYSVGIGQISSEVPQNLSASRPQDRQFILSSKKLLLSDSGFYLCAWSVYFRTSLVTRGTEAFFGQGTRLTVV.

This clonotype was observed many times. The DNA of the CDR3 is TGTGCCAGCAGCGAAACAGGAAACGGGAATTCACCCCTCCACTTT. Residues: CASSETGNGNSPLHF. The rearrangement joins TRBV6-1 to TRBJ1-6; a possible D gene is TRBD1 (5 bases). Between the trimmed V and J ends, which lost 6 bases and 7 bases, there was a span of 16 bases. Germline CDR1 MNHNS, CDR2 SASEGT. This CDR3 region has 15 residues.

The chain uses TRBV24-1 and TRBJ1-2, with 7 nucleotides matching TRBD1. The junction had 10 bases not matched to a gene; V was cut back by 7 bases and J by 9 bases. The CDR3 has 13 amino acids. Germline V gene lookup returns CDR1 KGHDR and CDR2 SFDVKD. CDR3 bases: TGTGCCACCAGCCGCACGGGACAGCTACGCTACACCTTC. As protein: CATSRTGQLRYTF.

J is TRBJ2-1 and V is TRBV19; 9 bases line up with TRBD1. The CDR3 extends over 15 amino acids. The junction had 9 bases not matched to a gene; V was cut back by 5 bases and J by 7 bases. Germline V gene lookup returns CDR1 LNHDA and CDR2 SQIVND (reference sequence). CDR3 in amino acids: CASSLGGQGTNEQFF. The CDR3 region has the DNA TGTGCCAGTAGTCTTGGGGGACAGGGTACTAATGAGCAGTTCTTC.

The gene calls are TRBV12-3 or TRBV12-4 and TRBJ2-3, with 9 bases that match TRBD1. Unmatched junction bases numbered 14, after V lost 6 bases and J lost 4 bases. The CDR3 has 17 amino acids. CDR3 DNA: TGTGCCAGCAGCCTGGGTGCCGGGACAGGGATTCCAGATACGCAGTATTTT. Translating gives CASSLGAGTGIPDTQYF.

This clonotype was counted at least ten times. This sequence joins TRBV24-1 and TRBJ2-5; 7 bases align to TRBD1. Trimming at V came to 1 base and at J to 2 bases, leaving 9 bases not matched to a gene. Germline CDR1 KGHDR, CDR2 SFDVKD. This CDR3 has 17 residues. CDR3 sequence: CATSDFGVGTEQETQYF. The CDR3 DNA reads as TGTGCCACCAGTGATTTCGGGGTCGGGACAGAACAAGAGACCCAGTACTTC.

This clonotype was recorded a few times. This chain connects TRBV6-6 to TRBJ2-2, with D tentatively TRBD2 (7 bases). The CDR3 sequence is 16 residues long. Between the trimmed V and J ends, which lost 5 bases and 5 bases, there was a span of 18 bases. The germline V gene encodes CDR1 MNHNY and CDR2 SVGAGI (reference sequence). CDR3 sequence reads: CASSKSGGRGTGELFF. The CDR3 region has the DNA TGTGCCAGCAGTAAATCCGGGGGGCGAGGTACCGGGGAGCTGTTTTTT.

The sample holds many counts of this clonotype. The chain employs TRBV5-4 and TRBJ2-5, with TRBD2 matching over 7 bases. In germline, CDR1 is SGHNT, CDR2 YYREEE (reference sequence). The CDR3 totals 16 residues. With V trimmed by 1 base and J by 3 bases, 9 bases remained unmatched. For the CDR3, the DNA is TGTGCCAGCAGCTTGTCTTGGAGCGGGATGGAAGAGACCCAGTACTTC. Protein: CASSLSWSGMEETQYF.

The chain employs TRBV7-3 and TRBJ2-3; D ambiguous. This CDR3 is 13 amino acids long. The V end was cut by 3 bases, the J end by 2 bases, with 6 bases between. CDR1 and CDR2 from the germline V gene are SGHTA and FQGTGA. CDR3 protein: CASSFGDTDTQYF. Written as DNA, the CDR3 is TGTGCCAGCAGCTTTGGGGACACAGATACGCAGTATTTT. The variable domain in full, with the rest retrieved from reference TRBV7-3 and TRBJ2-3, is GAGVSQTPSNKVTEKGKYVELRCDPISGHTALYWYRQSLGQGPEFLIYFQGTGAADDSGLPNDRFFAVRPEGSVSTLKIQRTERGDSAVYLCASSFGDTDTQYFGPGTRLTVL.

The CDR3: CASSVSLPGQGMGSGNTIYF. In DNA form, the CDR3 reads TGTGCCAGCAGCGTATCCCTACCGGGACAGGGGATGGGATCTGGAAACACCATATATTTT. The chain is built from TRBV9 and TRBJ1-3, with 10 bases identical to TRBD1. CDR3 length: 20 amino acids. Germline-derived CDR1 and CDR2 are SGDLS and YYNGEE. V lost 1 base to trimming and J lost 1 base; unmatched junction nucleotides: 14.

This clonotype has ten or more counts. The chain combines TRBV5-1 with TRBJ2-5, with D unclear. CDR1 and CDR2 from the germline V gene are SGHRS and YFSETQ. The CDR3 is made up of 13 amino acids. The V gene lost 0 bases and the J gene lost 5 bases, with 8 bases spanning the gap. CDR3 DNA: TGCGCCAGCAGCTTGGAGACCCCCGAGACCCAGTACTTC. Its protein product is CASSLETPETQYF.